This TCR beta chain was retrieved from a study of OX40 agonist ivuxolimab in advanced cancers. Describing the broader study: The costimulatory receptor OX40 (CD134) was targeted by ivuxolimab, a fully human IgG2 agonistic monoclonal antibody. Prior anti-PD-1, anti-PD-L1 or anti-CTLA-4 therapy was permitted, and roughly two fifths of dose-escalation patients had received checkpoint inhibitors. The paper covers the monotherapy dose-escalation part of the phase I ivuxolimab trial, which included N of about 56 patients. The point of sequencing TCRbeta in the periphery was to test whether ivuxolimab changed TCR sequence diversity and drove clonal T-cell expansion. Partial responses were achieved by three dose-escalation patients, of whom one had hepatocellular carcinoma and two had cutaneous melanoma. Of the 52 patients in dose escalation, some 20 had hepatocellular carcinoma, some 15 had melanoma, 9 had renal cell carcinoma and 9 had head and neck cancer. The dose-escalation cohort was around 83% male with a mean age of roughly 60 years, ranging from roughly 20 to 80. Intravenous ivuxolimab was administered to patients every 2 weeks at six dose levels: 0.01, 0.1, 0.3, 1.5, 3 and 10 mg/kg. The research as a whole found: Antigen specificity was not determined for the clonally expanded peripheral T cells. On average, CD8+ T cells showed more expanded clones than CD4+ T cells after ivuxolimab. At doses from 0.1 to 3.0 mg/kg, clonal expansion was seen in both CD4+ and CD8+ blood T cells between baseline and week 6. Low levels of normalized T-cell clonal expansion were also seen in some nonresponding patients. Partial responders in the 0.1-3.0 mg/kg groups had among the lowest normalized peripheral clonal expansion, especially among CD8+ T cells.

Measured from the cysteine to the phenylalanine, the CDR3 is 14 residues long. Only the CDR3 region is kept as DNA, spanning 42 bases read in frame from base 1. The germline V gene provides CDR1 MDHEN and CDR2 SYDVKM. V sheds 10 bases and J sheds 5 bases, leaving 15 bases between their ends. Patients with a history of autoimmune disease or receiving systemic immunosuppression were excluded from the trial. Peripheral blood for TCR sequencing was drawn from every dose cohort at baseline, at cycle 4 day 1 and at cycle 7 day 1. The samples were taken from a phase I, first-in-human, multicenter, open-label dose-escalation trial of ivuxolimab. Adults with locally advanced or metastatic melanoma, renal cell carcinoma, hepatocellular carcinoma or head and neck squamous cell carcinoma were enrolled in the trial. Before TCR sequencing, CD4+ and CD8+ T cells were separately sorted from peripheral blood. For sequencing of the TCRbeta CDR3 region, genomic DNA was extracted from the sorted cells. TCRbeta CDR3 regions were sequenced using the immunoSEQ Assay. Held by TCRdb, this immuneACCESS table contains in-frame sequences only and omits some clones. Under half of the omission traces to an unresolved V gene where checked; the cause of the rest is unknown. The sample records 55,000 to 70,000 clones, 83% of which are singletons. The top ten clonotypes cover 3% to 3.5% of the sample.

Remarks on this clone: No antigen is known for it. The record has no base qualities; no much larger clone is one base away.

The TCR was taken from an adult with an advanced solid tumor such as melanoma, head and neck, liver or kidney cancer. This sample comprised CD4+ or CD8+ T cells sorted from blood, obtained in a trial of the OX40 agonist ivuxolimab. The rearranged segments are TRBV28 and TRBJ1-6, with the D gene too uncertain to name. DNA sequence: TGTGCCACCACCGTTCTCCCCGATAATTCACCCCTCCACTTT. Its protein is CATTVLPDNSPLHF. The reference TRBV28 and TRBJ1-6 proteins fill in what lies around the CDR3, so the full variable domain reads DVKVTQSSRYLVKRTGEKVFLECVQDMDHENMFWYRQDPGLGLRLIYFSYDVKMKEKGDIPEGYSVSREKKERFSLILESASTNQTSMYLCATTVLPDNSPLHFGNGTRLTVT.